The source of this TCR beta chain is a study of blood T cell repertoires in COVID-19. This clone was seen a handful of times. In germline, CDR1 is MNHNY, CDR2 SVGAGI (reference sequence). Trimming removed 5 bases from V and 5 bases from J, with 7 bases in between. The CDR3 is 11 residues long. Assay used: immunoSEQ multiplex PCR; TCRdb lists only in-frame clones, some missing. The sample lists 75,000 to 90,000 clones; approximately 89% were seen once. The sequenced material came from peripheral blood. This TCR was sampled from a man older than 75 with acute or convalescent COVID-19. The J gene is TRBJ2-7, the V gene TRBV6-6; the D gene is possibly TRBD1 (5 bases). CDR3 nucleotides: TGTGCCAGCAGTACAGGCGACGAGCAGTACTTC. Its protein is CASSTGDEQYF.